One sample yielded the 26 T cell receptor beta chains listed below, sequenced in a study of OX40 agonist ivuxolimab in advanced cancers. Clones were sequenced by immunoSEQ multiplex PCR, and TCRdb holds only the in-frame ones, with some missing. Altogether around 70,000 clones are present, approximately 80% being singletons, with the ten largest covering over 4.5%. Sample: CD4+ or CD8+ T cells sorted from blood, taken in a trial of the OX40 agonist ivuxolimab. These receptors were obtained from an adult with an advanced solid tumor such as melanoma, head and neck, liver or kidney cancer.

The V call is TRBV19, the J call TRBJ2-2; unclear D gene. V was cut by 3 bases and J by 1 base, with 15 bases left in between. CDR1 and CDR2 (germline): LNHDA, SQIVND (reference sequence). The CDR3 length is 17 residues. The CDR3: CASSILQPILNTGELFF. CDR3 sequence (DNA): TGTGCCAGTAGTATTTTACAGCCGATTCTGAACACCGGGGAGCTGTTTTTT.

This chain links TRBV12-5 with TRBJ2-3; TRBD2 matches at 13 bases. Germline V gene lookup returns CDR1 LGHNT and CDR2 FRNRAP. The CDR3 has 18 amino acids. Trimming cost V 2 bases and J 1 base; bases outside gene matches: 6. This CDR3 reads CASGLPRLAGGRTDTQYF. DNA of the CDR3: TGTGCTAGTGGTTTGCCGCGACTAGCGGGGGGTCGCACAGATACGCAGTATTTT.

The rearrangement joins TRBV29-1 to TRBJ1-1; 7 bases line up with TRBD1. The CDR3 consists of 13 residues. Germline V lookup: CDR1 SQVTM, CDR2 ANQGSEA. With 5 bases clipped from V and 4 bases from J, the junction kept 7 bases outside the gene matches. DNA of the CDR3: TGCAGCGTTCGACAGGGAGGGTTCACTGAAGCTTTCTTT. It codes for CSVRQGGFTEAFF.

This sequence joins TRBV27 and TRBJ2-7; 8 bases align to TRBD2. Germline V lookup: CDR1 MNHEY, CDR2 SMNVEV (reference sequence). Trimming took 3 bases from V and 2 from J; bases not matched to a gene: 6. The CDR3 covers 15 residues. The CDR3 coding sequence is TGTGCCAGCAGTTTGGGGGGCGGGGGGCCCTACGAGCAGTACGTC. Protein: CASSLGGGGPYEQYV.

CDR3 in amino acids: CASSYRRSSPYNEQFF. DNA for the CDR3: TGTGCCAGCAGTTACAGGAGGTCTTCCCCCTACAATGAGCAGTTCTTC. This chain uses TRBV6-6 with TRBJ2-1, with D possibly matching TRBD2 (5 bases). Per germline, CDR1 MNHNY and CDR2 SVGAGI (reference sequence). V lost 2 bases and J 2 bases, leaving 13 bases between the germline ends. This CDR3 has 16 residues.

This chain uses TRBV7-2 with TRBJ2-5, with D possibly being TRBD2 (6 bases). Between the trimmed V and J ends, which lost 4 bases and 5 bases, there was a span of 14 bases. The CDR3 runs 14 residues. CDR1 and CDR2 from the germline V gene are SGHTA and FQGNSA. CDR3: CASSSAGFLETQYF. The CDR3 coding sequence is TGTGCCAGCAGCTCCGCGGGGTTTTTGGAGACCCAGTACTTC.

A few counts support this clone. The chain couples TRBV7-8 to TRBJ1-2, with D perhaps matching TRBD1 (6 bases). CDR1 is SGHVS and CDR2 is FQNEAQ in the germline V gene. The CDR3 covers 13 residues. Trimming shortened V by 5 bases and J by 3 bases, and 10 bases separated the two germline ends. Here the CDR3 reads CASSRGQYYGYTF. The CDR3 DNA follows: TGTGCCAGCAGCAGAGGACAGTACTATGGCTACACCTTC.

As for this clone: Other DNA sequences in the sample encode the same CDR3. The chain carries TRBV4-2 and TRBJ2-4, with D perhaps TRBD2 (6 bases). CDR1 and CDR2 from the germline V gene are LGHNA and YNFKEQ. This CDR3 is built from 20 residues. V gave up 1 base and J gave up 0 bases, with 22 bases separating them. The CDR3 spells CASSQGAGGRSGLAKNIQYF. The CDR3 DNA is TGTGCCAGCAGCCAAGGTGCTGGCGGCCGTAGCGGACTAGCCAAAAACATTCAGTACTTC.

The genes are TRBV19 and TRBJ2-5; weak D call: TRBD2 (6 bases). V lost 5 bases, J lost 4 bases, and 14 bases lay in between. CDR3 size: 14 residues. Germline assignment: CDR1 LNHDA and CDR2 SQIVND (reference sequence). In DNA, the CDR3 is TGTGCCAGTAGTGCCGGAGGGACGGGAGAGACCCAGTACTTC. As protein: CASSAGGTGETQYF.

The gene calls are TRBV28 and TRBJ1-3; D call uncertain. Germline CDR1 MDHEN, CDR2 SYDVKM. The V end lost 2 bases, the J end lost 4 bases, and 9 bases lay between the germline ends. The CDR3 contains 14 residues. In nucleotides, the CDR3 is TGTGCCAGCAGTTTAGCCAAGGCCGGAAACACCATATATTTT. This gives the protein CASSLAKAGNTIYF.

The chain employs TRBV5-5 and TRBJ2-2; the D gene could be TRBD1 or TRBD2 (5 bases each). With 4 bases removed from V and 3 bases from J, the gap between germline ends came to 16 bases. Germline CDR1 SGHKS, CDR2 YYEKEE (reference sequence). This CDR3 is 16 amino acids long. CDR3 in amino acids: CASSEGPPGYTGELFF. Written as DNA, the CDR3 is TGTGCCAGCAGCGAGGGGCCGCCGGGATACACCGGGGAGCTGTTTTTT. Drawing the rest from reference TRBV5-5 and TRBJ2-2, the complete variable domain is DAGVTQSPTHLIKTRGQQVTLRCSPISGHKSVSWYQQVLGQGPQFIFQYYEKEERGRGNFPDRFSARQFPNYSSELNVNALLLGDSALYLCASSEGPPGYTGELFFGEGSRLTVL.

The chain links TRBV28 to TRBJ1-2; no firm D call. Germline assignment: CDR1 MDHEN and CDR2 SYDVKM. Trimming pared 1 base from V and 5 bases from J, leaving 8 bases between. This CDR3 is 13 amino acids long. The DNA for the CDR3 is TGTGCCAGCAGTTTATTTCTGGGGTATGGCTACACCTTC. It translates to CASSLFLGYGYTF.

This clone was counted once. The rearrangement uses TRBV6-5 and TRBJ1-1; D is possibly TRBD1 (5 bases). Per germline, CDR1 MNHEY and CDR2 SVGAGI. This CDR3 contains 14 residues. V shed 6 bases and J shed 6 bases, with 17 bases lying between them. Here the CDR3 DNA reads TGTGCCAGCAGGTCCGGGACGGTATTTTCTGAAGCTTTCTTT. Its protein is CASRSGTVFSEAFF.

The V and J genes are TRBV27 and TRBJ2-4; 7 positions agree with TRBD1. V lost 4 bases and J lost 7; bases outside the gene matches: 10. The germline gives CDR1 MNHEY, CDR2 SMNVEV (reference sequence). The CDR3 loop spans 15 amino acids. The CDR3 spells CASSSNPTGTNIQYF. The CDR3 DNA reads TGTGCCAGCAGTTCTAACCCGACAGGGACGAACATTCAGTACTTC.

The J gene is TRBJ2-3, the V gene TRBV9, with D tentatively TRBD1 (6 bases). The CDR3 runs 16 residues. The V end lost 0 bases, the J end lost 0 bases, and 11 bases lay between the germline ends. CDR1 is SGDLS, CDR2 YYNGEE, per germline. DNA of the CDR3: TGTGCCAGCAGCGTAGATCAGGGGATTAGCACAGATACGCAGTATTTT. Amino acids: CASSVDQGISTDTQYF.

The V gene is TRBV25-1, the J gene TRBJ2-3; D uncertain. Trimming removed 2 bases from V and 3 bases from J, with 12 bases in between. This CDR3 is 15 amino acids long. CDR1 MGHDK and CDR2 SYGVNS come from the germline V gene. The chain's CDR3 is CASSETYRATDTQYF. Here the CDR3 DNA reads TGTGCCAGCAGTGAAACGTACAGAGCGACAGATACGCAGTATTTT. The full variable domain, rest sourced from reference TRBV25-1 and TRBJ2-3, is EADIYQTPRYLVIGTGKKITLECSQTMGHDKMYWYQQDPGMELHLIHYSYGVNSTEKGDLSSESTVSRIRTEHFPLTLESARPSHTSQYLCASSETYRATDTQYFGPGTRLTVL.

This chain uses TRBV7-2 with TRBJ2-4, with 12 positions matching TRBD2. J was trimmed by 7 bases and V by 0 bases; bases with no gene match: 4. CDR3 size: 16 residues. Germline V gene sequence: CDR1 SGHTA, CDR2 FQGNSA. CDR3 residues: CASSLATTSGSNIQYF. DNA for the CDR3: TGTGCCAGCAGCTTAGCGACGACTAGCGGGAGTAACATTCAGTACTTC.

The chain joins TRBV28 to TRBJ1-6; unclear D gene. Trimming shortened V by 6 bases and J by 9 bases, and 15 bases separated the two germline ends. Germline V gene lookup returns CDR1 MDHEN and CDR2 SYDVKM. The CDR3 is 14 amino acids. The CDR3 loop is CASSLGGDGSPLHF. In nucleotides, the CDR3 is TGTGCCAGCAGCCTGGGTGGAGACGGTTCACCCCTCCACTTT.

V is TRBV19 and J is TRBJ2-1, with D possibly matching TRBD1 (6 bases). The CDR3 length is 15 residues. Per the germline V gene, CDR1 is LNHDA and CDR2 is SQIVND (reference sequence). V lost 5 bases to trimming and J lost 3 bases, with 14 bases between them. CDR3 residues: CASSPLDRFYNEQFF. DNA for the CDR3: TGTGCCAGTAGTCCCCTAGACAGGTTCTACAATGAGCAGTTCTTC.

CDR3 bases: TGTGCCAGCAGCGAATGGGAGCGCTCCTATAATTCACCCCTCCACTTT. This encodes CASSEWERSYNSPLHF. J is TRBJ1-6 and V is TRBV7-2, with unresolved D. Germline CDR1 reads SGHTA; CDR2 reads FQGNSA. The CDR3 spans 16 residues. The V end was cut by 5 bases, the J end by 0 bases, with 11 bases between.

The rearrangement uses TRBV7-2 and TRBJ2-3, with 9 positions matching TRBD2. Germline V CDR1 and CDR2: SGHTA, FQGNSA. Trimming cost V 3 bases and J 0 bases; bases outside gene matches: 1. The length of the CDR3 is 15 residues. The CDR3 region is CASSFTSGSTDTQYF. In DNA form, the CDR3 reads TGTGCCAGCAGCTTTACTAGCGGGAGCACAGATACGCAGTATTTT.

This clone has only one observation. In nucleotides, the CDR3 is TGCGCCAGCAGCCTAAGGGGGCAGGAAGAGACCCAGTACTTC. This sequence encodes CASSLRGQEETQYF. V usage is TRBV5-1 and J usage is TRBJ2-5; 7 nucleotides line up with TRBD1. CDR3 length: 14 amino acids. J lost 3 bases, V lost 4 bases, and 6 bases had no gene match. Germline loops: CDR1 SGHRS, CDR2 YFSETQ.

The V and J genes are TRBV4-2 and TRBJ2-3; TRBD2 matches 7 bases. The CDR3 has 16 residues. Germline assignment: CDR1 LGHNA and CDR2 YNFKEQ. Trimming removed 3 bases from V and 0 bases from J; junction bases left unmatched: 6. The DNA for the CDR3 is TGTGCCAGCAGCCAGGACTGGACTAGTAGCACAGATACGCAGTATTTT. This codes for CASSQDWTSSTDTQYF.

A word on this clone: At one end, the junction sequence differs from germline, possibly due to a read error. V usage is TRBV11-2 and J usage is TRBJ2-3, with D possibly TRBD1 on 5 matching bases. There are 16 residues in the CDR3. Per germline, CDR1 SGHAT and CDR2 FQNNGV. Here the CDR3 DNA reads TGCGCCAGCAGCCAAGATGTCAGGGAATGGACAGATACGCAGTATTTT. Translating it yields CASSQDVREWTDTQYF.

The J gene is TRBJ2-1, the V gene TRBV2; no reliable D call. This CDR3 is 14 amino acids long. Germline CDR1 reads SNHLY; CDR2 reads FYNNEI. V was clipped by 4 bases and J by 9 bases, with 16 bases between them. Here the CDR3 reads CASSVQGILSEQFF. Written as DNA, the CDR3 is TGTGCCAGCAGTGTTCAAGGGATCCTCAGTGAGCAGTTCTTC.

The rearrangement joins TRBV10-3 to TRBJ2-1; 8 bases match TRBD2. The CDR3 is made up of 18 amino acids. After removal of 2 bases from V and 8 bases from J, the junction contained 17 bases not matched to a gene. Germline V gene lookup returns CDR1 ENHRY and CDR2 SYGVKD. The CDR3 nucleotides are TGTGCCATCAGTGAGAGCCTAACTAGCGGAGGGGCCGGATATGAGCAGTTCTTC. It specifies CAISESLTSGGAGYEQFF.